This TCR beta chain was sequenced during a study of Graves' ophthalmopathy and Graves' hyperthyroidism. Amplified material comprised TCR beta CDR3 regions derived from RNA transcripts. HTBI primers were used in a first-round RT-PCR, which preceded a second-round multiplex PCR. TCRdb processed the multiplex PCR reads anew with MiXCR; each CDR3 protein has one entry. The sample includes 350,000 to 400,000 distinct CDR3 sequences, approximately 15% seen only once; the top ten take 5.5% to 7%. The germline V gene has CDR1 SEHNR and CDR2 FQNEAQ (reference sequence). The CDR3 is 15 amino acids. V lost 7 bases to trimming and J lost 1 base, with 13 bases between them. This clonotype was counted only a few times.

The sample comprised peripheral blood. The clonotype was recovered from a woman younger than 30 with stable Graves' hyperthyroidism. The rearrangement uses TRBV7-9 and TRBJ2-2, with unresolved D. CDR3 residues: CASTRIAENTGELFF. The DNA for the CDR3 is TGTGCCAGCACCAGAATCGCGGAGAACACCGGGGAGCTGTTTTTT.